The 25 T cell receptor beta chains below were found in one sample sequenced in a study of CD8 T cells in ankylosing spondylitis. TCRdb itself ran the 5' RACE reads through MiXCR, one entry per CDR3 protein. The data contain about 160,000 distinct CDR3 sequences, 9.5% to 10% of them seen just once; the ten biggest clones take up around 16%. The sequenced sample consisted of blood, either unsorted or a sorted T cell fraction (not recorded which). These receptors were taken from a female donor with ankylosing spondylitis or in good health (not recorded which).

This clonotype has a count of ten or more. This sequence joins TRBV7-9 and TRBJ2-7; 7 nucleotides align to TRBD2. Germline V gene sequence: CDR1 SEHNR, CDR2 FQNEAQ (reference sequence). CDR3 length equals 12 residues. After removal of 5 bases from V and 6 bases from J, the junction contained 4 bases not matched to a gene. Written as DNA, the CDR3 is TGTGCCAGCAGCCCGGGAGGATCCGAGCAGTACTTC. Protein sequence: CASSPGGSEQYF.

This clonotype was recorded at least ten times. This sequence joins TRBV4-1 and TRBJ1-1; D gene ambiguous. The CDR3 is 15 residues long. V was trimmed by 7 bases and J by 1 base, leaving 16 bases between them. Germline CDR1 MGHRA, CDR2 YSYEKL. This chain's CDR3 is CASTGFSFTNTEAFF. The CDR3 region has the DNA TGCGCCAGCACCGGATTCTCTTTCACGAACACTGAAGCTTTCTTT.

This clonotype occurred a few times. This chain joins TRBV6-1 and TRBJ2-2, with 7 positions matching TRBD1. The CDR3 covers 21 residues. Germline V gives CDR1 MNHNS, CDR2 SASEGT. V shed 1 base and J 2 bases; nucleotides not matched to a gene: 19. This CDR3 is CASSEGADYGQVLFNTGELFF. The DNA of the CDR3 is TGTGCCAGCAGTGAAGGGGCTGATTACGGACAGGTCCTATTTAACACCGGGGAGCTGTTTTTT.

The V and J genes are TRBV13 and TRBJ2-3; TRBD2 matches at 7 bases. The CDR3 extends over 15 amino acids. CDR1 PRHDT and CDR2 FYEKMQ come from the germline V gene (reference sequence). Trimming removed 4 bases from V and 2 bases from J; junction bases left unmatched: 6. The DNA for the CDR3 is TGTGCCAGCAGCTCGGGACTACTAAACACAGATACGCAGTATTTT. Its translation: CASSSGLLNTDTQYF.

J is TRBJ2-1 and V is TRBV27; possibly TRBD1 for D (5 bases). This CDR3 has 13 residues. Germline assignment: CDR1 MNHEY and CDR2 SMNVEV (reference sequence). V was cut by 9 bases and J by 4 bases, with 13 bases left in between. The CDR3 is CASSGFEYNEQFF. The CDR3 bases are TGTGCCAGTTCAGGGTTTGAGTACAATGAGCAGTTCTTC.

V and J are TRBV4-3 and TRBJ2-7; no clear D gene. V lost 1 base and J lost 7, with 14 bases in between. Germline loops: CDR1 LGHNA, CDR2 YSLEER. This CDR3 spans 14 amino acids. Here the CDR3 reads CASSQAHTLGEQYF. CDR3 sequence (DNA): TGCGCCAGCAGCCAAGCCCACACCCTGGGGGAGCAGTACTTC.

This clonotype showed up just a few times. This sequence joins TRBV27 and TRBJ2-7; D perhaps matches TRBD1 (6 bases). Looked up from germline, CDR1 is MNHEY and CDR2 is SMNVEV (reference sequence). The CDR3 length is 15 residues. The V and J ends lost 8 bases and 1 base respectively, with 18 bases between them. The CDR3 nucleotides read TGTGCCAGCGGTCCGGGACAACTAGGGTCCTACGAGCAGTACTTC. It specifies CASGPGQLGSYEQYF.

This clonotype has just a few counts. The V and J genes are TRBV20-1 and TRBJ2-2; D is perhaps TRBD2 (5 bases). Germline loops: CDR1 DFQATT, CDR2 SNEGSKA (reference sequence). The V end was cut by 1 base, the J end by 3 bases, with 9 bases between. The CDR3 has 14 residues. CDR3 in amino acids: CSARGGADTGELFF. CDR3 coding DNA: TGCAGTGCTAGAGGGGGAGCAGACACCGGGGAGCTGTTTTTT.

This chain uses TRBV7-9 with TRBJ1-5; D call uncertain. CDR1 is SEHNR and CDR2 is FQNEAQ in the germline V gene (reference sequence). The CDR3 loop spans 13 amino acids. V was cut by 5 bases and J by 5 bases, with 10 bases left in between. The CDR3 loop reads CASSHDRDQPQHF. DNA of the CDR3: TGTGCCAGCAGCCACGACCGGGATCAGCCCCAGCATTTT.

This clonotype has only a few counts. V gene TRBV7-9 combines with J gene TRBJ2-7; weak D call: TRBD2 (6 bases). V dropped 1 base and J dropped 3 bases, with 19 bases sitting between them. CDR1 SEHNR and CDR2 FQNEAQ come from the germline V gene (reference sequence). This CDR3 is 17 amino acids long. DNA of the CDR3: TGTGCCAGCAGCTTAGGTGGGGCGGGAACCTTATTCTACGAGCAGTACTTC. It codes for CASSLGGAGTLFYEQYF.

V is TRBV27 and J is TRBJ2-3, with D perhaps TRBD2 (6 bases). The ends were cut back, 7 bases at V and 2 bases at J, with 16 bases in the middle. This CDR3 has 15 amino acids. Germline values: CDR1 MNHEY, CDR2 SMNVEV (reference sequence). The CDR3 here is CASTASGLHTDTQYF. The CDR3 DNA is TGTGCCAGCACCGCCAGCGGGCTCCACACAGATACGCAGTATTTT.

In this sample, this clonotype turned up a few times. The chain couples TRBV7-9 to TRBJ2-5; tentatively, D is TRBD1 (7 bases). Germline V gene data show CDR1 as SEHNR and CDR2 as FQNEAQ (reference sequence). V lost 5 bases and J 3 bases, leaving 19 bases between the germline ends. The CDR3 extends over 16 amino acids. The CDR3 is CASSHAGGQKKETQYF. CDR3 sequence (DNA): TGTGCCAGCAGCCATGCCGGGGGACAGAAGAAAGAGACCCAGTACTTC.

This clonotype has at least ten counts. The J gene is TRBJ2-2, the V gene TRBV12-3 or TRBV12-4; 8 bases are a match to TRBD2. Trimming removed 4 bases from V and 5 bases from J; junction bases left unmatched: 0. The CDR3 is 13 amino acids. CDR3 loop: CASSSGGTGELFF. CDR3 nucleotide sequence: TGTGCCAGCAGTTCGGGGGGGACCGGGGAGCTGTTTTTT.

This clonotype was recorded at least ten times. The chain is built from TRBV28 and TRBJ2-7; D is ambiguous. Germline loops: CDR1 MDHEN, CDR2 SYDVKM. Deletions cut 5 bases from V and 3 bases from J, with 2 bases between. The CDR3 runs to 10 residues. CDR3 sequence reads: CASSNYEQYF. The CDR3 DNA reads TGTGCCAGCAGTAACTACGAGCAGTACTTC.

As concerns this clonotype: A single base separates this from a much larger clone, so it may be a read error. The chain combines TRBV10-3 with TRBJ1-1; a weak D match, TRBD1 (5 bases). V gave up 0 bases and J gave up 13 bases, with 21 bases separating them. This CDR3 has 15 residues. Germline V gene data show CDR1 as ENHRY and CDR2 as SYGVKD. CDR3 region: CAISESIQGGFEDFF. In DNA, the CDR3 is TGTGCCATCAGTGAGTCGATTCAGGGAGGATTCGAGGATTTCTTT.

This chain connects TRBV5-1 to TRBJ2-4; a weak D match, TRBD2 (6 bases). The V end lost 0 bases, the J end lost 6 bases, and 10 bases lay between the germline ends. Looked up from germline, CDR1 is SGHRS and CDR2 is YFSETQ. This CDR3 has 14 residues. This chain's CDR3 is CASSLGGGTNIQYF. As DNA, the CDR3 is TGCGCCAGCAGCTTGGGAGGCGGGACAAACATTCAGTACTTC.

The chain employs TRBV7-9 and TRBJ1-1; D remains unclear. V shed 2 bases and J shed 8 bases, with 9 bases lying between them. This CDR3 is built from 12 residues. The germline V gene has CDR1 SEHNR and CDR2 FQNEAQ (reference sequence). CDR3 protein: CASSLSGREAFF. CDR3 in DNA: TGTGCCAGCAGCTTATCGGGTCGGGAAGCTTTCTTT.

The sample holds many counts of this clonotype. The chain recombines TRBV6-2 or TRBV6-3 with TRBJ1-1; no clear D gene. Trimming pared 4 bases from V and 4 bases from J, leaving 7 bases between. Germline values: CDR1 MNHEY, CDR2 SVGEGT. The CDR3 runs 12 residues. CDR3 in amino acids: CASSFTVTEAFF. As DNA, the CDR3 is TGTGCCAGCAGTTTTACAGTCACTGAAGCTTTCTTT.

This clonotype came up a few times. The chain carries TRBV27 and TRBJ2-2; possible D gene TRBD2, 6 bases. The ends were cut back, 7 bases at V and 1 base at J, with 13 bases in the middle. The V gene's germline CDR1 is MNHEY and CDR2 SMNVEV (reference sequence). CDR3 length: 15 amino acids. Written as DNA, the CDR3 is TGTGCCAGCAATAGCCTGCGGGAGAACACCGGGGAGCTGTTTTTT. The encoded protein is CASNSLRENTGELFF.

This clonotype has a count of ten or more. CDR3 DNA sequence: TGCAGTGCCTTGACAGGGAGGGGATATGGCTACACCTTC. The encoded protein is CSALTGRGYGYTF. V usage is TRBV20-1 and J usage is TRBJ1-2, with 7 bases lining up with TRBD1. V dropped 6 bases and J dropped 5; count of bases not matched to a gene: 9. From germline, CDR1 is DFQATT and CDR2 SNEGSKA (reference sequence). This CDR3 has 13 amino acids.

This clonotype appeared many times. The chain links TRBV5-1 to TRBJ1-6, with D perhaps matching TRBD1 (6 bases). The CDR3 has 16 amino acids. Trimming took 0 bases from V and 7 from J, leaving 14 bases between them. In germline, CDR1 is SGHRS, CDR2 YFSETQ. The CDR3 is CASSLEGAGANSPLHF. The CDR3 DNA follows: TGCGCCAGCAGCTTGGAAGGGGCAGGGGCGAATTCACCCCTCCACTTT.

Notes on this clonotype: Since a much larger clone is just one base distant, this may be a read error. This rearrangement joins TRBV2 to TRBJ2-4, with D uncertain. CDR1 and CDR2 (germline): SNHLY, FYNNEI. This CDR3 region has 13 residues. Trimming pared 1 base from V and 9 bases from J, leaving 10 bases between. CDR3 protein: CASSEGRRSIQYF. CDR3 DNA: TGTGCCAGCAGTGAAGGAAGACGAAGCATTCAGTACTTC.

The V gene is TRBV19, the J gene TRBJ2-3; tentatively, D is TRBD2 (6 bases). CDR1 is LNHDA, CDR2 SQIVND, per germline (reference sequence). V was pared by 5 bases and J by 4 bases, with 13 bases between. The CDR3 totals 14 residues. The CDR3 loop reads CASSPHGGADTQYF. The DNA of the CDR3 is TGTGCCAGTAGTCCCCACGGCGGGGCAGATACGCAGTATTTT.

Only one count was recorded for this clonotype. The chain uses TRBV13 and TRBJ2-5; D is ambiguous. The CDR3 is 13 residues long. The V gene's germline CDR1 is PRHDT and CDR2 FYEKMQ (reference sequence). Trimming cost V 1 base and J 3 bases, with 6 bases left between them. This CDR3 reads CASSLEVEETQYF. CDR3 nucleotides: TGTGCCAGCAGCTTAGAGGTAGAAGAGACCCAGTACTTC.

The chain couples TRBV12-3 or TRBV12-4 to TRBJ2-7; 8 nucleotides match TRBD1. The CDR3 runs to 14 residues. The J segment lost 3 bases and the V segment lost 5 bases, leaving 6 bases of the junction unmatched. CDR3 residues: CASSLTGVYYEQYF. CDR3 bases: TGTGCCAGCAGTCTGACAGGGGTGTACTACGAGCAGTACTTC.